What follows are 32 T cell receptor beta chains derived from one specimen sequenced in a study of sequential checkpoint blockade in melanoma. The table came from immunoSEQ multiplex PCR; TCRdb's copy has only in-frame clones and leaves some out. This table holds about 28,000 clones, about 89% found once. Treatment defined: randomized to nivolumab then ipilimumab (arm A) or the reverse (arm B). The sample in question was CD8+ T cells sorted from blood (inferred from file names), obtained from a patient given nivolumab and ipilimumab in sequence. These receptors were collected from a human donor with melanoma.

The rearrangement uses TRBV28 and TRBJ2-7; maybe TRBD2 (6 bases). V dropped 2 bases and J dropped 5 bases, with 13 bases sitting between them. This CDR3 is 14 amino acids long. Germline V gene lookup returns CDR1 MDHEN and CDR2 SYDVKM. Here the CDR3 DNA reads TGTGCCAGCAGTTTAGTATCCGGGGGTGACGAGCAGTACTTC. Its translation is CASSLVSGGDEQYF.

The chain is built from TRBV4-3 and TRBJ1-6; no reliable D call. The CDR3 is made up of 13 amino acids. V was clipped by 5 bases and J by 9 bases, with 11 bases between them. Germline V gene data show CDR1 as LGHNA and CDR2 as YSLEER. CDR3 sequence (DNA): TGCGCCAGCAGCGTCTCTCGGGGTTCACCCCTCCACTTT. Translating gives CASSVSRGSPLHF.

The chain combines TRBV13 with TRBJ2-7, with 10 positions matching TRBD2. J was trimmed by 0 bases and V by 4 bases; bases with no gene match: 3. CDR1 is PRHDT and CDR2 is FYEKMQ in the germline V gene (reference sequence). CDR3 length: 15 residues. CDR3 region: CASSSLAGNSYEQYF. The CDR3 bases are TGTGCCAGCAGCTCACTAGCGGGGAACTCCTACGAGCAGTACTTC.

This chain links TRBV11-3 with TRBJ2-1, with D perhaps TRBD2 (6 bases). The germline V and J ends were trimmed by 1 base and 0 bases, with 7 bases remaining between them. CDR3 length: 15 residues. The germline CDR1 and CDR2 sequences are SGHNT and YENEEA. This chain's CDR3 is CASSLAGVSYNEQFF. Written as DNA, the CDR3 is TGTGCCAGCAGCTTAGCGGGGGTCTCCTACAATGAGCAGTTCTTC. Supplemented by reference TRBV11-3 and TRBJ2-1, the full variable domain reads EAGVVQSPRYKIIEKKQPVAFWCNPISGHNTLYWYLQNLGQGPELLIRYENEEAVDDSQLPKDRFSAERLKGVDSTLKIQPAELGDSAVYLCASSLAGVSYNEQFFGPGTRLTVL.

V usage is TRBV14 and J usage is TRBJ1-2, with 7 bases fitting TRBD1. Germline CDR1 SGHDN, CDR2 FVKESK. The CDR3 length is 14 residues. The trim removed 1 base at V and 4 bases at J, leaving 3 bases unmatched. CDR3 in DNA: TGTGCCAGCAGCCAAGCGGCAGGGGGCTATGGCTACACCTTC. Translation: CASSQAAGGYGYTF.

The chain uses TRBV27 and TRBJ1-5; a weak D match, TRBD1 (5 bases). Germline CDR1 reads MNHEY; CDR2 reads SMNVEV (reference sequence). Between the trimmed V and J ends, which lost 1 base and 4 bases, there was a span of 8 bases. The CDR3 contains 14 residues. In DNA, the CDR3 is TGTGCCAGCAGTTTATTAGGGGCTAATCAGCCCCAGCATTTT. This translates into CASSLLGANQPQHF.

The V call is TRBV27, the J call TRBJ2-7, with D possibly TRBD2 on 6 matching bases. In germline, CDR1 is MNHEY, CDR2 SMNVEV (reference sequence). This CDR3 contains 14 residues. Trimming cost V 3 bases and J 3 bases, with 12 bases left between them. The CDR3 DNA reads TGTGCCAGCAGTTTTTTCGCGGGAAGCTACGAGCAGTACTTC. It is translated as CASSFFAGSYEQYF.

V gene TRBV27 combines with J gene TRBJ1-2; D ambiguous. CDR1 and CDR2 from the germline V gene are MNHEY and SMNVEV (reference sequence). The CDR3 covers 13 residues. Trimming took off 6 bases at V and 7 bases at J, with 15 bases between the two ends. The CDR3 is CASSPVQSLGYTF. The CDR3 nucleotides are TGTGCCAGCAGCCCAGTGCAGTCCCTTGGCTACACCTTC.

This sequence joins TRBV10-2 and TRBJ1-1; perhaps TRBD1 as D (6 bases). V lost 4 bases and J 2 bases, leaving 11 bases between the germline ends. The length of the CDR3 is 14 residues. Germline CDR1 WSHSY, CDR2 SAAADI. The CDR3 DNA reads TGCGCCAGCAGTGCCGGGGGGGGCAACACTGAAGCTTTCTTT. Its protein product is CASSAGGGNTEAFF.

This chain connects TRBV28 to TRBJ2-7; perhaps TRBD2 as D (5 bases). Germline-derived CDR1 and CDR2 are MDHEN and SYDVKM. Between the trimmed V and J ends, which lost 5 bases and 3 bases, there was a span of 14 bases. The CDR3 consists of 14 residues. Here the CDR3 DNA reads TGTGCCAGCAGTCCCCGAGGGCTAGGCTACGAGCAGTACGTC. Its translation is CASSPRGLGYEQYV.

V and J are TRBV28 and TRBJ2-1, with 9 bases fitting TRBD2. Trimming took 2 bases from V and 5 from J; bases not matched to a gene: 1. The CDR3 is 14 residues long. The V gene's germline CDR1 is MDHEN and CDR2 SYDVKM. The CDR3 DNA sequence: TGTGCCAGCAGTTTAGCTAGCGGGGACAATGAGCAGTTCTTC. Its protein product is CASSLASGDNEQFF.

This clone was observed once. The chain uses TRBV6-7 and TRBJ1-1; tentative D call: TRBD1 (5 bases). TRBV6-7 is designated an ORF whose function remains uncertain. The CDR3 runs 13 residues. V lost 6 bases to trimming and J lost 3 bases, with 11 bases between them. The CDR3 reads CASSKGEDTEAFF. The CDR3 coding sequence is TGTGCCAGCAGCAAAGGGGAAGACACTGAAGCTTTCTTT.

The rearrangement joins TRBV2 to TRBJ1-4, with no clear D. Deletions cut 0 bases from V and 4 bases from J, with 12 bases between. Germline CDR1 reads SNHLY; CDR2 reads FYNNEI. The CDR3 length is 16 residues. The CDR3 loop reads CASSEARTGINEKLFF. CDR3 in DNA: TGTGCCAGCAGTGAAGCCAGGACGGGAATTAATGAAAAACTGTTTTTT.

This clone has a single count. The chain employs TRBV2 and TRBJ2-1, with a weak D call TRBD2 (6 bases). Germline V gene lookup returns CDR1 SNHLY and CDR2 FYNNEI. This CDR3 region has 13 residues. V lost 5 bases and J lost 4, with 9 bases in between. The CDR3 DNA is TGTGCCAGCAGTTACGGGGGTTACAATGAGCAGTTCTTC. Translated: CASSYGGYNEQFF.

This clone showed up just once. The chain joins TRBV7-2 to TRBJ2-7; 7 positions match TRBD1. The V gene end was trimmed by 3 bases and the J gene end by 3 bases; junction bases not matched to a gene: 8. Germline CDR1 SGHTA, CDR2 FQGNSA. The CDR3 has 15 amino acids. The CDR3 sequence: CASSFDGTDFYEQYF. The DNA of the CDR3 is TGTGCCAGCAGCTTCGACGGGACAGACTTCTACGAGCAGTACTTC.

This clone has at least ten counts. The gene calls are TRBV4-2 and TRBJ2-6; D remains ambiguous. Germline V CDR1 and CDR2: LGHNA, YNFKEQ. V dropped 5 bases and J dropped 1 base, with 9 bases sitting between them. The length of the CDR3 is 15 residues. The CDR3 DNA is TGTGCCAGCAGCTTAACCGAGTCTGGGGCCAACGTCCTGACTTTC. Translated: CASSLTESGANVLTF.

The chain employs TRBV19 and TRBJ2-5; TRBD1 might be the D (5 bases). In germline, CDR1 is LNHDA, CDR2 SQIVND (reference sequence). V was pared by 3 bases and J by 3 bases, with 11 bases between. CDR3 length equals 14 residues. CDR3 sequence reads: CASSISIREETQYF. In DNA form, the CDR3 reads TGTGCCAGTAGTATCAGCATCAGGGAAGAGACCCAGTACTTC.

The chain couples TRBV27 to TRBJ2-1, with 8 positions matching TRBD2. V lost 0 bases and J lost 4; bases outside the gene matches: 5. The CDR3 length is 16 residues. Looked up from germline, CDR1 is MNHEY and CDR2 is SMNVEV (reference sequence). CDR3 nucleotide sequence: TGTGCCAGCAGTTTATCCCTAGCGGGTGTTTACAATGAGCAGTTCTTC. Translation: CASSLSLAGVYNEQFF.

CDR3 amino acids: CASSPGTTEQFF. The CDR3 DNA reads TGTGCCAGCAGCCCCGGGACAACTGAGCAGTTCTTC. The V and J genes are TRBV5-8 and TRBJ2-1; D may be TRBD1 (6 bases). The ends were cut back, 4 bases at V and 9 bases at J, with 11 bases in the middle. The CDR3 consists of 12 residues. The germline CDR1 and CDR2 sequences are SGHTS and YDEGEE.

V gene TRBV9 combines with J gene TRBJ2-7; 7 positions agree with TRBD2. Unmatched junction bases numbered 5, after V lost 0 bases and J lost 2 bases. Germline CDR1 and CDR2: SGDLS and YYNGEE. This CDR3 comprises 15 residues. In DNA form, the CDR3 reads TGTGCCAGCAGCGTAGCCGGCGGGAGCGCCTACGAGCAGTACTTC. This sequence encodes CASSVAGGSAYEQYF.

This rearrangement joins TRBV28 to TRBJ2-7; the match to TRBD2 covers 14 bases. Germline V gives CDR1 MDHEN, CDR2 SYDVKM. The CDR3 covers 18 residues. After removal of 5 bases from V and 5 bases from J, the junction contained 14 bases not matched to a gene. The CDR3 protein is CASSRGLAGDPSFHEQYF. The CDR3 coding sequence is TGTGCCAGCAGTCGGGGACTAGCGGGAGACCCCTCTTTCCACGAGCAGTACTTC.

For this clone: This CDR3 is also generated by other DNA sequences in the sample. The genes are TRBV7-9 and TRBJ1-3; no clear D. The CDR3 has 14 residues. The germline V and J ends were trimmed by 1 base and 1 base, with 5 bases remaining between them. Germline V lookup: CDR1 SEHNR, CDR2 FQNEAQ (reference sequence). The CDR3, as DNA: TGTGCCAGCAGCTTAGTCGGTTCTGGAAACACCATATATTTT. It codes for CASSLVGSGNTIYF.

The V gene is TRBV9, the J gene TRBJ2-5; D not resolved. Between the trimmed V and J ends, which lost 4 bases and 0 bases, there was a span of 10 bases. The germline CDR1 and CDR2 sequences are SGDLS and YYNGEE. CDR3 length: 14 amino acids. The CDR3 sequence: CASSSPPYQETQYF. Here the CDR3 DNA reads TGTGCCAGCAGCTCCCCCCCTTACCAAGAGACCCAGTACTTC.

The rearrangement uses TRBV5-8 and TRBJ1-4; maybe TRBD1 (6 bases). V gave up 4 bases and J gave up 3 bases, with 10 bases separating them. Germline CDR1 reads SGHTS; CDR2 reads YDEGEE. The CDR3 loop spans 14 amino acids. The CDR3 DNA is TGTGCCAGCAGCAGGGGGTTGTCTAATGAAAAACTGTTTTTT. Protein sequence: CASSRGLSNEKLFF.

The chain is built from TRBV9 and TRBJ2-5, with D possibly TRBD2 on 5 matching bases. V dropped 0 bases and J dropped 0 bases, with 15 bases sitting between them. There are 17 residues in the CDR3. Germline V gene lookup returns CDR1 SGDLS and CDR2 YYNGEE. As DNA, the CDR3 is TGTGCCAGCAGCGTAGGTGGCGGGTGGACGTACCAAGAGACCCAGTACTTC. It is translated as CASSVGGGWTYQETQYF.

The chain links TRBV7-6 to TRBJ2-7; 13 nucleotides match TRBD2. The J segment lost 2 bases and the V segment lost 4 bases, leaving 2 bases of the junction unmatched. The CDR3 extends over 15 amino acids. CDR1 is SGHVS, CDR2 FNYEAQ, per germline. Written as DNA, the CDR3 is TGTGCCAGCAGCTCCGGGACTAGCGGGGCCTACGAGCAGTACTTC. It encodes CASSSGTSGAYEQYF.

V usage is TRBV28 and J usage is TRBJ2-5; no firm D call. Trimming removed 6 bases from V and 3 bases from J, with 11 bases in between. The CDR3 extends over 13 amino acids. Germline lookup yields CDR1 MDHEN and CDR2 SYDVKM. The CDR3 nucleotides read TGTGCCAGCAGCCCTCGACTGGAAGAGACCCAGTACTTC. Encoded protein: CASSPRLEETQYF.

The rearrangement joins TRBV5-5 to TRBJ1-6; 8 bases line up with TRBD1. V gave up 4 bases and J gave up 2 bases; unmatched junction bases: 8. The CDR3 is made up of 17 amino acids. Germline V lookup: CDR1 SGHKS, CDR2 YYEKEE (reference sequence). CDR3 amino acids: CASSLRQGSAYNSPLHF. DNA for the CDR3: TGTGCCAGCAGCCTCCGACAGGGGAGCGCCTATAATTCACCCCTCCACTTT.

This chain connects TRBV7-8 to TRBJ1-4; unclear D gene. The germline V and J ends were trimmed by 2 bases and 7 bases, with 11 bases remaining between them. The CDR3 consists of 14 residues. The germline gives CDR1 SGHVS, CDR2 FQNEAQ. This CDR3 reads CASSLPLEGEKLFF. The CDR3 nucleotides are TGTGCCAGCAGCTTACCCCTTGAGGGTGAAAAACTGTTTTTT.

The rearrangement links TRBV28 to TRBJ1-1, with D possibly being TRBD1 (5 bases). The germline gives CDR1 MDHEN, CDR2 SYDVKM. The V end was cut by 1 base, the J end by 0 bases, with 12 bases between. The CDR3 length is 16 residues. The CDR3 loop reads CASSLSAGNMNTEAFF. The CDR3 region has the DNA TGTGCCAGCAGTTTATCGGCAGGGAACATGAACACTGAAGCTTTCTTT.

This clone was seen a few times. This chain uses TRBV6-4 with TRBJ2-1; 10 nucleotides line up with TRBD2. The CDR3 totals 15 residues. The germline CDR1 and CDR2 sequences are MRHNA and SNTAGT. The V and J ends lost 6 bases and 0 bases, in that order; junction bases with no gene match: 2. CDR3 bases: TGTGCCAGCAGCGCTAGCGGGAGCTCCTACAATGAGCAGTTCTTC. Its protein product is CASSASGSSYNEQFF.

The CDR3 DNA follows: TGTGCCAGCGGACAGGGCGCCCGAAACACCATATATTTT. Amino acids: CASGQGARNTIYF. This rearrangement joins TRBV25-1 to TRBJ1-3; 8 positions match TRBD1. With 8 bases clipped from V and 5 bases from J, the junction kept 5 bases outside the gene matches. This CDR3 spans 13 amino acids. CDR1 is MGHDK, CDR2 SYGVNS, per germline.